One sample yielded the 22 T cell receptor beta chains listed below, sequenced in a study of T-cell reconstitution after alpha-beta-depleted transplantation in children. A library of TCRbeta sequences, prepared with unique molecular identifiers, was generated. MiXCR, applied by TCRdb to the PCR reads, yields one record per CDR3 protein. The sample yields 300,000 or so distinct CDR3 sequences, more than 20% seen once. The source material was PBMCs, mostly from graft donor cells, sampled 180 days after TCRalphabeta/CD19-depleted stem cell transplant. Source of these receptors: a male patient aged 10 to 17 who had a stem cell transplant for acute lymphoblastic leukemia, so the T cells may come from the graft donor.

The V gene is TRBV7-9, the J gene TRBJ2-7, with TRBD1 matching over 9 bases. Germline V gives CDR1 SEHNR, CDR2 FQNEAQ (reference sequence). This CDR3 region has 17 residues. J lost 3 bases, V lost 4 bases, and 13 bases had no gene match. The CDR3 here is CASSSTIAGTGHYEQYF. CDR3 DNA sequence: TGTGCCAGCAGCTCAACTATTGCCGGGACAGGGCACTACGAGCAGTACTTC.

This clonotype was seen a few times. The J gene is TRBJ2-1, the V gene TRBV5-1; the match to TRBD2 covers 8 bases. In germline, CDR1 is SGHRS, CDR2 YFSETQ. The ends lost 0 bases at V and 8 bases at J; junction bases unmatched: 13. CDR3 length: 17 amino acids. In nucleotides, the CDR3 is TGCGCCAGCAGCTTGGGCCGCGGGAGGCGGGTGAGAGATGAGCAGTTCTTC. Protein product: CASSLGRGRRVRDEQFF.

This clonotype occurred a few times. The chain joins TRBV19 to TRBJ2-5; D uncertain. Trimming pared 0 bases from V and 2 bases from J, leaving 10 bases between. CDR3 length: 15 amino acids. CDR1 and CDR2 (germline): LNHDA, SQIVND (reference sequence). Here the CDR3 reads CASSIDGRYQETQYF. Here the CDR3 DNA reads TGTGCCAGTAGTATAGACGGACGCTATCAAGAGACCCAGTACTTC.

This clonotype has a handful of counts. The chain combines TRBV5-6 with TRBJ2-7; no reliable D call. V gave up 1 base and J gave up 3 bases, with 11 bases separating them. Germline values: CDR1 SGHDT, CDR2 YYEEEE. The CDR3 has 14 residues. CDR3 residues: CASSLRYPLYEQYF. The CDR3 DNA follows: TGTGCCAGCAGCTTGAGGTATCCTCTCTACGAGCAGTACTTC.

This chain uses TRBV20-1 with TRBJ2-7; TRBD2 aligns across 9 bases. V shed 1 base, J shed 4 bases, and the junction held 5 bases outside the gene matches. CDR3 length equals 14 residues. Germline V gene lookup returns CDR1 DFQATT and CDR2 SNEGSKA (reference sequence). In DNA form, the CDR3 reads TGCAGTGCTAGAGCACTAGCGGGCCAATACGAGCAGTACTTC. Translating it yields CSARALAGQYEQYF.

This clonotype appeared a few times. The DNA for the CDR3 is TGTGCCAGCAGTACGCGGTACAATGAGCAGTTCTTC. This gives the protein CASSTRYNEQFF. V is TRBV6-2 or TRBV6-3 and J is TRBJ2-1; D gene ambiguous. The germline V and J ends were trimmed by 5 bases and 4 bases, with 6 bases remaining between them. Germline CDR1 and CDR2: MNHEY and SVGEGT. This CDR3 contains 12 residues.

The chain couples TRBV20-1 to TRBJ2-7, with TRBD2 as a possible D gene (6 bases). Trimming took off 5 bases at V and 2 bases at J, with 19 bases between the two ends. The CDR3 contains 15 residues. Looked up from germline, CDR1 is DFQATT and CDR2 is SNEGSKA (reference sequence). CDR3 residues: CSAPSYQRVPYEQYF. The CDR3 nucleotides are TGCAGTGCTCCCTCCTATCAGCGGGTCCCCTACGAGCAGTACTTC.

The table lists this clonotype with a few counts. V gene TRBV14 combines with J gene TRBJ1-1; 9 bases are shared with TRBD1. Losses at the gene ends were 3 bases for V and 0 bases for J; bases not matched to a gene: 11. This CDR3 is built from 18 residues. Per the germline V gene, CDR1 is SGHDN and CDR2 is FVKESK. Here the CDR3 reads CASSHLVSGTGMNTEAFF. The CDR3 coding sequence is TGTGCCAGCAGCCACCTGGTTTCCGGGACAGGGATGAACACTGAAGCTTTCTTT.

J is TRBJ2-3 and V is TRBV7-3, with 9 nucleotides matching TRBD1. V was clipped by 5 bases and J by 9 bases; unmatched bases: 12. The CDR3 spans 15 residues. Per germline, CDR1 SGHTA and CDR2 FQGTGA. CDR3 region: CASSRSPGTGITQYF. CDR3 coding DNA: TGTGCCAGCAGCCGCAGTCCCGGGACAGGGATAACGCAGTATTTT. Looking up the rest from reference TRBV7-3 and TRBJ2-3 gives the full variable domain: GAGVSQTPSNKVTEKGKYVELRCDPISGHTALYWYRQSLGQGPEFLIYFQGTGAADDSGLPNDRFFAVRPEGSVSTLKIQRTERGDSAVYLCASSRSPGTGITQYFGPGTRLTVL.

The chain uses TRBV4-1 and TRBJ2-7; 12 bases fit TRBD2. This CDR3 comprises 16 residues. The junction had 7 bases not matched to a gene; V was cut back by 4 bases and J by 3 bases. Germline-derived CDR1 and CDR2 are MGHRA and YSYEKL. CDR3 DNA: TGCGCCAGCAGCCGTACCGGACTAGCGGGGCGCTACGAGCAGTACTTC. Residues: CASSRTGLAGRYEQYF.

In this sample, this clonotype turned up a few times. The V gene is TRBV3-1, the J gene TRBJ2-7; D is ambiguous. Germline loops: CDR1 LGHDT, CDR2 YNNKEL (reference sequence). Trimming took 3 bases from V and 4 from J, leaving 13 bases between them. This CDR3 spans 14 amino acids. This chain's CDR3 is CASSQPGRPYEQYF. CDR3 nucleotides: TGTGCCAGCAGCCAGCCTGGACGCCCATACGAGCAGTACTTC.

The rearrangement uses TRBV11-2 and TRBJ2-5; D ambiguous. The germline V and J ends were trimmed by 1 base and 1 base, with 13 bases remaining between them. In germline, CDR1 is SGHAT, CDR2 FQNNGV. CDR3 length: 16 amino acids. The CDR3 DNA is TGTGCCAGCAGCTTAGGTCCTGCAAGAATCCAAGAGACCCAGTACTTC. Amino acid sequence: CASSLGPARIQETQYF.

This clonotype has more than one count but fewer than ten. The rearrangement links TRBV7-3 to TRBJ2-1, with 9 bases matching TRBD1. Losses at the gene ends were 3 bases for V and 7 bases for J; bases not matched to a gene: 7. From germline, CDR1 is SGHTA and CDR2 FQGTGA. This CDR3 is 15 amino acids long. CDR3 bases: TGTGCCAGCAGCTTCCAAGGGACAGGGCCTAATGAGCAGTTCTTC. Its protein is CASSFQGTGPNEQFF.

A few counts support this clonotype. V is TRBV11-3 and J is TRBJ2-1; the match to TRBD2 covers 10 bases. CDR3 length equals 15 residues. The germline V gene has CDR1 SGHNT and CDR2 YENEEA. The junction had 9 bases not matched to a gene; V was cut back by 5 bases and J by 8 bases. CDR3 sequence (DNA): TGTGCCAGCAGCCCCGGAGCGGGAGGGCCCTATGAGCAGTTCTTC. It encodes CASSPGAGGPYEQFF.

The chain couples TRBV6-1 to TRBJ1-1; possible D gene TRBD1, 6 bases. The ends were cut back, 7 bases at V and 1 base at J, with 16 bases in the middle. Per the germline V gene, CDR1 is MNHNS and CDR2 is SASEGT. The CDR3 consists of 15 residues. The CDR3 DNA reads TGTGCCAGCAACTCGGGACAAAACACGAACACTGAAGCTTTCTTT. Its protein product is CASNSGQNTNTEAFF.

In its sample, this clonotype was seen a few times. V gene TRBV7-6 combines with J gene TRBJ2-1; tentatively, D is TRBD2 (5 bases). There are 15 residues in the CDR3. Germline CDR1 is SGHVS and CDR2 is FNYEAQ. The germline V and J ends were trimmed by 2 bases and 2 bases, with 10 bases remaining between them. Here the CDR3 reads CASSLLRGAYNEQFF. As DNA, the CDR3 is TGTGCCAGCAGCTTACTACGGGGAGCCTACAATGAGCAGTTCTTC.

This clonotype was seen a few times. The rearrangement links TRBV6-6 to TRBJ2-7; no firm D call. The V gene's germline CDR1 is MNHNY and CDR2 SVGAGI (reference sequence). The CDR3 length is 12 residues. The V and J ends lost 3 bases and 6 bases respectively, with 9 bases between them. The CDR3 spells CASSYFLGEQYF. DNA for the CDR3: TGTGCCAGCAGTTATTTTTTGGGCGAGCAGTACTTC.

The rearrangement joins TRBV9 to TRBJ2-3; D not certain. V was cut by 0 bases and J by 1 base, with 6 bases left in between. The V gene's germline CDR1 is SGDLS and CDR2 YYNGEE. The CDR3 has 14 residues. The CDR3 is CASSVVDGTDTQYF. The CDR3 DNA sequence: TGTGCCAGCAGCGTAGTGGACGGCACAGATACGCAGTATTTT.

This clonotype has at least ten counts. The chain recombines TRBV4-1 with TRBJ2-7, with TRBD2 matching 12 bases. The germline CDR1 and CDR2 sequences are MGHRA and YSYEKL. Germline trimming cut 4 bases from V and 0 bases from J; bases unmatched to any gene: 13. The CDR3 has 19 amino acids. The DNA of the CDR3 is TGCGCCAGCAGCCCCAGAAGGACTAGCGGGGAGATGAGCTCCTACGAGCAGTACTTC. Protein sequence: CASSPRRTSGEMSSYEQYF.

This clonotype was counted only a few times. The chain carries TRBV7-6 and TRBJ2-1, with 7 positions matching TRBD2. CDR3 length: 17 amino acids. Trimming at V came to 3 bases and at J to 0 bases, leaving 8 bases not matched to a gene. Per germline, CDR1 SGHVS and CDR2 FNYEAQ. CDR3 DNA sequence: TGTGCCAGCAGCTTGAGCGGGACCCTCCCCTCCTACAATGAGCAGTTCTTC. Translated: CASSLSGTLPSYNEQFF.

There are a few counts of this clonotype. The chain uses TRBV20-1 and TRBJ2-2; D is ambiguous. Germline V gives CDR1 DFQATT, CDR2 SNEGSKA (reference sequence). Between the trimmed V and J ends, which lost 0 bases and 3 bases, there was a span of 8 bases. The CDR3 runs 14 residues. The CDR3 DNA follows: TGCAGTGCTAGAGATAGGATGGACACCGGGGAGCTGTTTTTT. Translating it yields CSARDRMDTGELFF.

This clonotype has only a few counts. CDR3 loop: CASSLAPGHENYGYTF. The CDR3 DNA reads as TGCGCCAGCAGCTTGGCGCCGGGACACGAGAACTATGGCTACACCTTC. The chain has TRBV5-1 and TRBJ1-2, with D maybe TRBD1 (6 bases). The CDR3 sequence is 16 residues long. CDR1 and CDR2 (germline): SGHRS, YFSETQ. Trimming took off 0 bases at V and 2 bases at J, with 14 bases between the two ends.